This passage covers 32 T cell receptor beta chains from one sample sequenced in a study of blood T cell repertoires in COVID-19 (dated by TCRdb to the early 2020s). Library method: the immunoSEQ multiplex PCR assay. TCRdb stores this immuneACCESS table with in-frame sequences only. Part of the clones is absent; in the studies checked, under half of the shortfall reflects unresolved V genes, and no reason is known for the rest. Recorded for this sample are 200,000 to 250,000 clones; 65% to 85% of them occurred a single time. Jointly, the top ten make up roughly 3.5% of the sample. The sequenced sample consisted of PBMCs or T cells enriched from blood (not recorded which). These receptors came from a woman aged 55-70 years who had recovered from COVID-19.

The chain joins TRBV9 to TRBJ1-1; a possible D gene is TRBD1 (5 bases). The CDR3 covers 12 residues. The germline gives CDR1 SGDLS, CDR2 YYNGEE. V lost 0 bases to trimming and J lost 8 bases, with 8 bases between them. This CDR3 reads CASSVESGEAFF. CDR3 DNA sequence: TGTGCCAGCAGCGTAGAGTCAGGGGAAGCTTTCTTT.

This clone was seen just once. The chain links TRBV6-4 to TRBJ1-5; 8 bases are a match to TRBD1. This CDR3 is built from 18 residues. CDR1 and CDR2 (germline): MRHNA, SNTAGT. V was pared by 1 base and J by 0 bases, with 8 bases of the junction left unmatched. The CDR3, as DNA: TGTGCCAGCAGTGACTTGTTTCGGCAGGGGGCTAGCAATCAGCCCCAGCATTTT. Its translation is CASSDLFRQGASNQPQHF.

A single count supports this clone. The chain employs TRBV7-2 and TRBJ1-2; the match to TRBD1 covers 10 bases. The CDR3 contains 16 residues. V shed 1 base, J shed 8 bases, and the junction held 10 bases outside the gene matches. Per germline, CDR1 SGHTA and CDR2 FQGNSA. For the CDR3, the DNA is TGTGCCAGCAGCTTAGAGTCTCCCGGGACAGGGGTCGGCTACACCTTC. Protein: CASSLESPGTGVGYTF.

This chain's CDR3 is CASSYGGGEETQYF. CDR3 coding DNA: TGTGCCAGCAGTTACGGCGGAGGAGAAGAGACCCAGTACTTC. The chain couples TRBV6-5 to TRBJ2-5; TRBD2 might be the D (5 bases). The CDR3 contains 14 residues. Germline values: CDR1 MNHEY, CDR2 SVGAGI. V gave up 2 bases and J gave up 3 bases, with 10 bases separating them.

DNA of the CDR3: TGTGCCAGCAGCTTAGATTGGACTAGCGGGGCTTACCAAGAGACCCAGTACTTC. Protein: CASSLDWTSGAYQETQYF. V and J are TRBV7-9 and TRBJ2-5; 12 bases are a match to TRBD2. The V gene's germline CDR1 is SEHNR and CDR2 FQNEAQ (reference sequence). The V segment lost 1 base and the J segment 0 bases; nucleotides outside the gene matches: 6. CDR3 size: 18 residues.

This chain uses TRBV7-9 with TRBJ2-1; possibly TRBD2 for D (6 bases). Germline V CDR1 and CDR2: SEHNR, FQNEAQ (reference sequence). The CDR3 sequence is 15 residues long. Trimming took off 1 base at V and 9 bases at J, with 16 bases between the two ends. The CDR3 coding sequence is TGTGCCAGCAGCTTAGTAGGCGGGGCCCCCCTTGAGCAGTTCTTC. The encoded protein is CASSLVGGAPLEQFF. Full variable domain (remainder filled in from reference TRBV7-9 and TRBJ2-1): DTGVSQNPRHKITKRGQNVTFRCDPISEHNRLYWYRQTLGQGPEFLTYFQNEAQLEKSRLLSDRFSAERPKGSFSTLEIQRTEQGDSAMYLCASSLVGGAPLEQFFGPGTRLTVL.

The rearrangement joins TRBV9 to TRBJ2-7; the match to TRBD1 covers 10 bases. The CDR3 is made up of 15 amino acids. Looked up from germline, CDR1 is SGDLS and CDR2 is YYNGEE. The V gene end was trimmed by 4 bases and the J gene end by 7 bases; junction bases not matched to a gene: 11. CDR3 DNA sequence: TGTGCCAGCAGCAACTCCGGGACAGGGGCATGGGAGCAGTACTTC. Translated: CASSNSGTGAWEQYF.

V is TRBV2 and J is TRBJ2-5; a possible D gene is TRBD1 (7 bases). The CDR3 sequence is 14 residues long. V was shortened by 6 bases and J by 4 bases, with 15 bases between the two germline ends. The germline gives CDR1 SNHLY, CDR2 FYNNEI. In DNA form, the CDR3 reads TGTGCCAGCAGCGGGAGACAGGGTGGAGAGACCCAGTACTTC. Its translation: CASSGRQGGETQYF. Complete variable domain (other parts from reference TRBV2 and TRBJ2-5): EPEVTQTPSHQVTQMGQEVILRCVPISNHLYFYWYRQILGQKVEFLVSFYNNEISEKSEIFDDQFSVERPDGSNFTLKIRSTKLEDSAMYFCASSGRQGGETQYFGPGTRLLVL.

The chain couples TRBV6-2 or TRBV6-3 to TRBJ1-1; D gene ambiguous. This CDR3 comprises 16 residues. CDR1 MNHEY and CDR2 SVGEGT come from the germline V gene. Between the trimmed V and J ends, which lost 5 bases and 0 bases, there was a span of 16 bases. CDR3 loop: CASSDTSGKMNTEAFF. CDR3 bases: TGTGCCAGCAGTGATACTTCGGGGAAGATGAACACTGAAGCTTTCTTT.

The chain employs TRBV18 and TRBJ1-3, with D uncertain. CDR1 is KGHSH, CDR2 LQKENI, per germline. There are 16 residues in the CDR3. V was trimmed by 3 bases and J by 0 bases, leaving 12 bases between them. CDR3 sequence (DNA): TGTGCCAGCTCACCCCGTGACATTCCCTCTGGAAACACCATATATTTT. Amino acids: CASSPRDIPSGNTIYF.

V gene TRBV5-3 combines with J gene TRBJ2-1; 7 positions agree with TRBD2. TRBV5-3 is annotated as an ORF whose role is uncertain. The V and J ends lost 2 bases and 0 bases, in that order; junction bases with no gene match: 8. This CDR3 region has 17 residues. This chain's CDR3 is CARSFPSGIPSYNEQFF. CDR3 nucleotide sequence: TGTGCCAGAAGCTTCCCAAGCGGGATCCCCTCCTACAATGAGCAGTTCTTC.

This chain joins TRBV24-1 and TRBJ1-6; TRBD1 matches 7 bases. With 3 bases clipped from V and 7 bases from J, the junction kept 5 bases outside the gene matches. Germline CDR1 reads KGHDR; CDR2 reads SFDVKD. CDR3 length: 15 residues. The CDR3 bases are TGTGCCACCAGTGATGCTCAGGGGGTGAATTCACCCCTCCACTTT. This sequence encodes CATSDAQGVNSPLHF.

Here the CDR3 DNA reads TGTGCCAGTAGTATAGATCTGACAGGGGTCCACCATTTT. Translation gives CASSIDLTGVHHF. The rearrangement links TRBV19 to TRBJ1-5; 8 bases are shared with TRBD1. Germline CDR1 and CDR2: LNHDA and SQIVND (reference sequence). The junction had 8 bases not matched to a gene; V was cut back by 0 bases and J by 16 bases. This CDR3 spans 13 amino acids. The full variable domain, its missing parts supplied by reference TRBV19 and TRBJ1-5, is DGGITQSPKYLFRKEGQNVTLSCEQNLNHDAMYWYRQDPGQGLRLIYYSQIVNDFQKGDIAEGYSVSREKKESFPLTVTSAQKNPTAFYLCASSIDLTGVHHFGDGTRLSIL.

The V call is TRBV4-3, the J call TRBJ1-1; 9 nucleotides match TRBD1. Trimming at V came to 4 bases and at J to 5 bases, leaving 5 bases not matched to a gene. CDR1 is LGHNA and CDR2 is YSLEER in the germline V gene. The CDR3 runs 14 residues. The CDR3 loop is CASSRDRERTEAFF. The CDR3 DNA reads as TGCGCCAGCAGCCGGGACAGGGAGCGAACTGAAGCTTTCTTT.

This clone has only one observation. This chain uses TRBV10-3 with TRBJ1-2; D is unclear. This CDR3 has 15 amino acids. V was pared by 0 bases and J by 8 bases, with 16 bases between. Per germline, CDR1 ENHRY and CDR2 SYGVKD. CDR3: CAISESSSGSLGYTF. In DNA, the CDR3 is TGTGCCATCAGTGAGTCGTCGTCGGGGTCGTTGGGCTACACCTTC.

Only one count was recorded for this clone. The gene calls are TRBV19 and TRBJ1-4, with 7 bases matching TRBD1. This CDR3 has 15 residues. Unmatched junction bases numbered 5, after V lost 7 bases and J lost 0 bases. Germline-derived CDR1 and CDR2 are LNHDA and SQIVND (reference sequence). The CDR3 nucleotides read TGTGCCAGTACCACCCAGGGGGCAACTAATGAAAAACTGTTTTTT. Translated, it gives CASTTQGATNEKLFF.

There are a few counts of this clone. The chain is built from TRBV23-1 and TRBJ2-7; D gene ambiguous. TRBV23-1 falls under the ORF class, with uncertain function. Trimming took off 0 bases at V and 0 bases at J, with 12 bases between the two ends. The CDR3 is made up of 16 amino acids. CDR3 loop: CASSQSLFSSSYEQYF. The CDR3 bases are TGCGCCAGCAGTCAATCGCTCTTTTCTAGCTCCTACGAGCAGTACTTC.

This clone came up a few times. J is TRBJ2-7 and V is TRBV6-5, with D possibly being TRBD1 (6 bases). The CDR3 consists of 14 residues. CDR1 and CDR2 (germline): MNHEY, SVGAGI. Trimming removed 5 bases from V and 2 bases from J, with 13 bases in between. The CDR3 here is CASSPSGVPYEQYF. In nucleotides, the CDR3 is TGTGCCAGCAGTCCTTCAGGGGTTCCCTACGAGCAGTACTTC.

The chain combines TRBV5-1 with TRBJ1-1; D gene unclear. The germline V gene encodes CDR1 SGHRS and CDR2 YFSETQ. The CDR3 loop spans 15 amino acids. The V and J ends lost 4 bases and 4 bases respectively, with 17 bases between them. DNA of the CDR3: TGCGCCAGCAGCCGCTCGGGTGCCGAAGGCACTGAAGCTTTCTTT. It is translated as CASSRSGAEGTEAFF.

The chain carries TRBV7-8 and TRBJ1-5; 7 bases map to TRBD1. V lost 4 bases and J lost 0; bases outside the gene matches: 6. CDR1 SGHVS and CDR2 FQNEAQ come from the germline V gene. This CDR3 has 16 residues. The CDR3 region is CASSSLTGHSNQPQHF. The CDR3 DNA reads TGTGCCAGCAGCTCCTTGACAGGGCATAGCAATCAGCCCCAGCATTTT.

This chain links TRBV7-2 with TRBJ2-7; 9 nucleotides align to TRBD2. Germline trimming cut 5 bases from V and 0 bases from J; bases unmatched to any gene: 8. The germline V gene encodes CDR1 SGHTA and CDR2 FQGNSA. CDR3 length: 16 amino acids. For the CDR3, the DNA is TGTGCCAGCAGCCACCCTAGGCGGGAGGGCTCCTACGAGCAGTACTTC. It specifies CASSHPRREGSYEQYF.

The rearrangement joins TRBV7-9 to TRBJ2-7; 10 nucleotides line up with TRBD1. CDR3 length: 13 residues. After removal of 5 bases from V and 6 bases from J, the junction contained 4 bases not matched to a gene. Per germline, CDR1 SEHNR and CDR2 FQNEAQ (reference sequence). CDR3 sequence (DNA): TGTGCCAGCAGCACACGGGACAGGGGCGAGCAGTACTTC. This sequence encodes CASSTRDRGEQYF.

This rearrangement joins TRBV6-5 to TRBJ1-2; D not resolved. Germline CDR1 MNHEY, CDR2 SVGAGI. V was trimmed by 2 bases and J by 8 bases, leaving 18 bases between them. This CDR3 is built from 15 residues. DNA for the CDR3: TGTGCCAGCAGTTACGAAGGAGGCCTGACAAACGGCTACACCTTC. Protein sequence: CASSYEGGLTNGYTF.

As regards this clone: Other DNA sequences in the sample encode the same CDR3. The chain carries TRBV20-1 and TRBJ1-2; D perhaps matches TRBD1 (6 bases). CDR1 is DFQATT and CDR2 is SNEGSKA in the germline V gene (reference sequence). With 3 bases removed from V and 2 bases from J, the gap between germline ends came to 13 bases. CDR3 length: 14 amino acids. CDR3 residues: CSASRAGGNYGYTF. The CDR3 DNA follows: TGCAGTGCTAGTCGAGCGGGGGGCAACTATGGCTACACCTTC.

As DNA, the CDR3 is TGTGCCAGCCTAATGGGGCAGGGGGCGACCGGGGAGCTGTTTTTT. Residues: CASLMGQGATGELFF. V usage is TRBV2 and J usage is TRBJ2-2, with 8 bases lining up with TRBD1. Germline trimming cut 8 bases from V and 5 bases from J; bases unmatched to any gene: 10. The CDR3 sequence is 15 residues long. The germline CDR1 and CDR2 sequences are SNHLY and FYNNEI. Combining the CDR3 with reference TRBV2 and TRBJ2-2 gives the whole variable domain EPEVTQTPSHQVTQMGQEVILRCVPISNHLYFYWYRQILGQKVEFLVSFYNNEISEKSEIFDDQFSVERPDGSNFTLKIRSTKLEDSAMYFCASLMGQGATGELFFGEGSRLTVL.

The chain uses TRBV6-5 and TRBJ1-2, with 9 bases lining up with TRBD1. CDR3 length equals 13 residues. V lost 5 bases to trimming and J lost 9 bases; unmatched junction nucleotides: 7. Per the germline V gene, CDR1 is MNHEY and CDR2 is SVGAGI. Here the CDR3 reads CASSRRQGGRYTF. Written as DNA, the CDR3 is TGTGCCAGCAGTCGCAGACAGGGGGGACGCTACACCTTC.

This chain joins TRBV11-3 and TRBJ2-1; the match to TRBD2 covers 9 bases. Trimming cost V 5 bases and J 2 bases; bases outside gene matches: 4. Germline V gives CDR1 SGHNT, CDR2 YENEEA. The CDR3 covers 15 residues. The chain's CDR3 is CASSPVAGAYNEQFF. The CDR3 bases are TGTGCCAGCAGCCCAGTAGCGGGGGCCTACAATGAGCAGTTCTTC.

V usage is TRBV9 and J usage is TRBJ1-2; 11 positions match TRBD1. With 3 bases clipped from V and 8 bases from J, the junction kept 6 bases outside the gene matches. In germline, CDR1 is SGDLS, CDR2 YYNGEE. The CDR3 runs to 14 residues. CDR3 sequence (DNA): TGTGCCAGCAGCGCTGGACAGGGGGCGGAAGGCTACACCTTC. Encoded protein: CASSAGQGAEGYTF.

This chain uses TRBV11-2 with TRBJ1-1, with D uncertain. Germline values: CDR1 SGHAT, CDR2 FQNNGV. The V and J ends lost 0 bases and 0 bases respectively, with 8 bases between them. The CDR3 sequence is 15 residues long. In nucleotides, the CDR3 is TGTGCCAGCAGCTTAGATCGGGGTCTGAACACTGAAGCTTTCTTT. As protein: CASSLDRGLNTEAFF.

The DNA for the CDR3 is TGTGCCAGCAGCTTAGGGCAGAATAATGAAAAACTGTTTTTT. It yields the protein CASSLGQNNEKLFF. This chain uses TRBV7-9 with TRBJ1-4, with no clear D. From germline, CDR1 is SEHNR and CDR2 FQNEAQ (reference sequence). Trimming took off 1 base at V and 4 bases at J, with 7 bases between the two ends. The CDR3 runs to 14 residues. Filled out from reference TRBV7-9 and TRBJ1-4, the complete variable domain reads DTGVSQNPRHKITKRGQNVTFRCDPISEHNRLYWYRQTLGQGPEFLTYFQNEAQLEKSRLLSDRFSAERPKGSFSTLEIQRTEQGDSAMYLCASSLGQNNEKLFFGSGTQLSVL.

The chain is built from TRBV23-1 and TRBJ2-7, with 10 bases lining up with TRBD1. Being an ORF, TRBV23-1 has a function that is uncertain. V was clipped by 3 bases and J by 5 bases; unmatched bases: 4. The CDR3 runs to 14 residues. CDR3: CASSQGGQGHEQYF. In DNA form, the CDR3 reads TGCGCCAGCAGTCAGGGGGGACAGGGGCACGAGCAGTACTTC.

The V call is TRBV6-1, the J call TRBJ2-5; no reliable D call. Germline V CDR1 and CDR2: MNHNS, SASEGT. The CDR3 is 14 residues long. Trimming left V 4 bases short and J 4 bases short, with 13 bases between. DNA of the CDR3: TGTGCCAGCAGTGTAGCTCAACCCGGAGAGACCCAGTACTTC. Translation: CASSVAQPGETQYF.